Listed below are T cell receptor beta chains from one sample, sequenced in a study of blood T cell repertoires in COVID-19. Repertoires were generated with immunoSEQ multiplex PCR, while TCRdb's copy carries only in-frame clones and drops some. The repertoire holds under 200,000 clones, with approximately 90% as singletons. Specimen: peripheral blood. These receptors originate from a man aged 18 to 29 with COVID-19, enrolled during active disease. CDR3s include the opening cysteine and the closing phenylalanine or tryptophan. Fields, in order: J gene, CDR3 length, clone size, D gene, V gene, CDR3 protein, CDR3 DNA. The D gene is left open where the match is weak. Clone size, where shown, is once, few, many, or a class for clones that have expanded.

TRBJ1-5,15,.,.,TRBV5-5,CASSLVRGRDQPQHF,TGTGCCAGCAGCTTGGTCAGGGGAAGGGACCAGCCCCAGCATTTT
TRBJ2-1,15,.,.,TRBV28,CASRAVVFSYNEQFF,TGTGCCAGCAGGGCAGTCGTATTCTCCTACAATGAGCAGTTCTTC
TRBJ2-1,15,.,.,TRBV5-1,CASSLDSSSYNEQFF,TGCGCCAGCAGCTTGGACTCGAGCTCCTACAATGAGCAGTTCTTC
TRBJ2-7,15,.,.,TRBV4-1,CASSPEARGVDEQYF,TGCGCCAGCAGTCCAGAAGCCAGGGGGGTCGACGAGCAGTACTTC
TRBJ2-7,11,few,.,TRBV27,CASSSGWLQYF,TGTGCCAGCAGTTCGGGGTGGCTGCAGTACTTC
TRBJ2-1,16,once,TRBD2,TRBV5-6,CASRGLAGTSYNEQFF,TGTGCCAGCAGGGGACTAGCGGGGACGTCCTACAATGAGCAGTTCTTC
TRBJ2-3,15,.,TRBD2,TRBV5-1,CASTRTSGTPDTQYF,TGCGCCAGCACTAGGACTAGCGGGACCCCAGATACGCAGTATTTT
TRBJ2-5,18,.,TRBD2,TRBV27,CASSLTAPGLADQETQYF,TGTGCCAGCAGTTTAACGGCGCCGGGACTAGCGGACCAAGAGACCCAGTACTTC
TRBJ1-2,17,.,TRBD1,TRBV9,CASSSTGAQLIHYGYTF,TGTGCCAGCAGCTCAACAGGGGCACAGCTTATCCACTATGGCTACACCTTC
TRBJ1-6,14,many,TRBD1,TRBV6-5,CASGRDSGNSPLHF,TGTGCCAGCGGCCGGGACAGTGGGAATTCACCCCTCCACTTT
TRBJ2-2,12,.,.,TRBV7-9,CASSFEAGELFF,TGTGCCAGCAGCTTCGAGGCCGGGGAGCTGTTTTTT
TRBJ2-7,14,.,TRBD2,TRBV6-6,CASSSPGGPYEQYF,TGTGCCAGCAGTTCCCCGGGAGGGCCCTACGAGCAGTACTTC
TRBJ1-5,17,.,.,TRBV27,CASSPRQARWMNQPQHF,TGTGCCAGCAGTCCTCGACAGGCCCGGTGGATGAATCAGCCCCAGCATTTT
TRBJ2-3,16,.,TRBD2,TRBV28,CASRPGTSGFTDTQYF,TGTGCCAGCAGGCCTGGGACTAGCGGGTTCACAGATACGCAGTATTTT
TRBJ2-2,15,.,TRBD1,TRBV11-3,CASSYRTGHTGELFF,TGTGCCAGCAGCTACCGGACAGGGCACACCGGGGAGCTGTTTTTT
TRBJ2-2,15,.,.,TRBV4-3,CASSQDRGNTGELFF,TGCGCCAGCAGCCAAGACAGGGGGAACACCGGGGAGCTGTTTTTT
TRBJ1-2,12,.,.,TRBV24-1,CATSDPGVGYTF,TGTGCCACCAGTGATCCAGGGGTCGGCTACACCTTC
TRBJ2-7,14,few,.,TRBV7-2,CASSPRDFSYEQYF,TGTGCCAGCAGCCCTCGGGACTTCTCCTACGAGCAGTACTTC
TRBJ2-7,13,once,.,TRBV7-9,CASSSQDLHEQYF,TGTGCCAGCAGTTCTCAGGATCTCCACGAGCAGTACTTC
TRBJ2-5,14,.,.,TRBV10-3,CAISGLDVQETQYF,TGTGCCATCAGTGGTTTAGATGTACAAGAGACCCAGTACTTC
TRBJ2-1,12,.,.,TRBV27,CASSSGFSEQFF,TGTGCCAGCAGTTCGGGATTCAGTGAGCAGTTCTTC
TRBJ1-2,13,.,TRBD1,TRBV6-2/TRBV6-3,CASSSLPGQGFDF,TGTGCCAGCAGCTCTCTCCCGGGACAGGGCTTTGACTTC
TRBJ2-7,12,.,.,TRBV7-6,CASSLVRGEQYF,TGTGCCAGCAGCTTAGTGCGCGGGGAGCAGTACTTC
TRBJ2-1,18,.,TRBD2,TRBV19,CASSIGTLGRGDYNEQFF,TGTGCCAGTAGTATAGGCACCCTCGGGCGGGGGGACTACAATGAGCAGTTCTTC
TRBJ2-1,13,.,TRBD2,TRBV10-3,CAIGTSEYNEQFF,TGTGCCATCGGGACTAGCGAATACAATGAGCAGTTCTTC
TRBJ2-3,14,.,.,TRBV25-1,CASSPTTVSDTQYF,TGTGCCAGCAGTCCCACCACAGTGTCAGATACGCAGTATTTT
TRBJ1-1,14,.,TRBD1,TRBV4-3,CASSQATGGTEAFF,TGCGCCAGCAGCCAAGCGACAGGGGGGACTGAAGCTTTCTTT
TRBJ1-4,16,once,.,TRBV7-9,CASSLLQGPDREKLFF,TGTGCCAGCAGCTTACTTCAGGGCCCCGATCGGGAAAAACTGTTTTTT
TRBJ2-1,14,.,TRBD2,TRBV29-1,CSVPSGRGDNEQFF,TGCAGCGTCCCAAGCGGGAGGGGAGACAATGAGCAGTTCTTC
TRBJ2-2,20,.,TRBD2,TRBV4-1,CASSHPGLAGIRGVSGELFF,TGCGCCAGCAGCCACCCGGGACTAGCGGGAATCAGGGGGGTCTCCGGGGAGCTGTTTTTT
TRBJ2-7,14,.,.,TRBV7-9,CASSLSSRAYEQYF,TGTGCCAGCAGCTTATCGTCCAGGGCCTACGAGCAGTACTTC
TRBJ1-1,15,.,.,TRBV5-5,CASSLERVLNTEAFF,TGTGCCAGCAGCTTGGAGAGGGTGTTGAACACTGAAGCTTTCTTT
TRBJ1-1,15,.,TRBD1,TRBV7-2,CASSFPTGGGTEAFF,TGTGCCAGCAGCTTCCCGACAGGGGGAGGAACTGAAGCTTTCTTT
TRBJ2-2,18,.,.,TRBV5-1,CASSSGIWALTNTGELFF,TGCGCCAGCAGCTCCGGGATCTGGGCTCTAACGAACACCGGGGAGCTGTTTTTT
TRBJ2-7,13,.,.,TRBV5-5,CASRLDSYYEQYF,TGTGCCAGCAGATTGGACAGTTACTACGAGCAGTACTTC
TRBJ1-2,14,.,TRBD1,TRBV19,CASSPTRTGRGYTF,TGTGCCAGTAGTCCCACTCGGACAGGCCGCGGCTACACCTTC
TRBJ1-2,12,.,.,TRBV24-1,CATSQGYDGYTF,TGTGCCACCAGCCAGGGTTATGATGGCTACACCTTC
TRBJ1-2,17,.,TRBD1,TRBV11-2,CASSTIKGQKDISGYTF,TGTGCCAGCAGCACGATCAAGGGACAGAAAGATATCTCTGGCTACACCTTC
TRBJ2-7,13,.,TRBD1,TRBV6-6,CASSIRGLNEQYF,TGTGCCAGCAGCATAAGGGGGCTTAACGAGCAGTACTTC
TRBJ1-2,15,.,TRBD1,TRBV3-1/TRBV3-2,CASSQGTGSNYGYTF,TGTGCCAGCAGCCAGGGGACAGGTTCTAACTATGGCTACACCTTC
TRBJ2-7,14,.,TRBD1,TRBV19,CASSTSGTGDEQYF,TGTGCCAGTAGTACATCCGGGACAGGGGACGAGCAGTACTTC
TRBJ2-2,14,.,TRBD1,TRBV29-1,CSVPRDRSVGELFF,TGCAGCGTTCCCCGGGACAGATCAGTCGGGGAGCTGTTTTTT
TRBJ1-1,14,.,TRBD1,TRBV19,CASSIRDRNTEAFF,TGTGCCAGTAGTATCCGGGACAGGAACACTGAAGCTTTCTTT
TRBJ2-7,15,few,TRBD2,TRBV27,CASSALSGGPNEQYF,TGTGCCAGCAGTGCCCTCAGCGGGGGACCTAACGAGCAGTACTTC
TRBJ2-1,16,.,.,TRBV10-3,CAISDDRGLSYNEQFF,TGTGCCATCAGTGATGATAGGGGACTTTCCTACAATGAGCAGTTCTTC
TRBJ2-7,16,once,TRBD2,TRBV10-3,CAISESRVSGSYEQYF,TGTGCCATCAGTGAGTCCAGGGTTAGCGGGAGCTACGAGCAGTACTTC
TRBJ2-7,18,.,TRBD2,TRBV7-2,CASSPNPYRSLAAYEQYF,TGTGCCAGCAGCCCCAACCCCTACAGAAGCCTAGCGGCCTACGAGCAGTACTTC
TRBJ1-3,15,.,.,TRBV28,CASTIRHSSGNTIYF,TGTGCCAGCACCATCAGACATTCCTCTGGAAACACCATATATTTT
TRBJ2-3,14,.,TRBD1,TRBV3-1/TRBV3-2,CASSLTGAGDTQYF,TGTGCCAGCAGCCTAACAGGGGCGGGAGATACGCAGTATTTT
TRBJ2-3,16,.,.,TRBV9,CASSPSGGFYTDTQYF,TGTGCCAGCAGCCCGTCGGGGGGCTTTTACACAGATACGCAGTATTTT
TRBJ2-1,15,.,.,TRBV9,CASSVTSSTPPEQFF,TGTGCCAGCAGCGTAACTAGTTCCACCCCCCCTGAGCAGTTCTTC
TRBJ2-3,16,.,TRBD2,TRBV11-3,CASSLGLAGITDTQYF,TGTGCCAGCAGCCTCGGACTAGCGGGGATCACAGATACGCAGTATTTT
TRBJ2-1,15,.,.,TRBV14,CASSRVRGLYNEQFF,TGTGCCAGCAGCCGAGTTCGGGGTCTTTACAATGAGCAGTTCTTC
TRBJ2-2,16,.,.,TRBV5-8,CASSLVGSANTGELFF,TGTGCCAGCAGCTTGGTCGGGTCGGCGAACACCGGGGAGCTGTTTTTT